The clone carrying this T cell receptor (beta chain) was seen many times. These data belong to a study of blood T cell repertoires in COVID-19. Participants were aged about 18 to 90 years, lived in 25 or so US areas, and enrolled virtually. Each participant's cohort was designated according to participant-reported clinical history. CDR1 is LNHNV and CDR2 is YYDKDF in the germline V gene (reference sequence). The CDR3 covers 15 residues. V dropped 6 bases and J dropped 1 base, with 15 bases sitting between them. In the original processing: Amplification from reference gene primers served as the basis for estimated nucleated cell counts. Profiled with immunoSEQ multiplex PCR; TCRdb holds only in-frame clones, not every one. V, J and clone size reflect that table, while D and trimming were determined from the DNA. In the table there are roughly 240,000 clones, around four fifths of which are singletons.

The gene calls are TRBV15 and TRBJ1-2, with D tentatively TRBD1 (6 bases). This receptor was obtained from a woman in her thirties or forties who had been exposed to COVID-19. Sequenced material: PBMCs or T cells enriched from blood (not recorded which). The CDR3 DNA follows: TGTGCCACCAGTGGACAGCTATACGATAACTATGGCTACACCTTC. This gives the protein CATSGQLYDNYGYTF.